This record looks at one T cell receptor beta chain sequence and its context. What it binds is unknown. The sample belongs to a study of T cell repertoires in cytomegalovirus infection. Germline V gene sequence: CDR1 SGHTA, CDR2 FQGTGA. The CDR3 is 13 amino acids. Deletions cut 5 bases from V and 7 bases from J, with 14 bases between. TCRdb analysed the reads with MiXCR anew, one entry per CDR3 protein. The sample yields about 890,000 distinct CDR3 sequences, about a third seen once. V usage is TRBV7-3 and J usage is TRBJ1-1; D remains ambiguous. The material was cultured CD8+ T cells from PBMCs, obtained from culture after CMV antigen stimulation. The receptor comes from a human donor in good health (CMV status not recorded). Some clones in this sample may be carry-over from other donors' samples. In DNA, the CDR3 is TGTGCCAGCAGCCCCTCGGGGTCGGGTGAAGCTTTCTTT. It specifies CASSPSGSGEAFF.